These T cell receptor beta chains were read from a single sample in a study of blood T cells in healthy people across ages. TCRdb independently ran MiXCR on the 5' RACE reads; one entry per CDR3 protein. The data contain roughly 1,800,000 distinct CDR3 sequences, around 50% of them singletons. Input material: blood. These receptors originate from a woman between 40 and 50 years old in good health. CDR3s include the opening cysteine and the closing phenylalanine or tryptophan. A D gene is named only where the DNA matches it firmly. Rows may omit the clone size; those that give it use once, few, many or a size class.

CDR3aa | CDR3nt | d_gene | abundance | len | j_gene | v_gene
CASSAGGGGETQYF | TGCGCCAGCAGCGCTGGCGGGGGCGGTGAGACCCAGTACTTC | - | - | 14 | TRBJ2-5 | TRBV5-1
CASSLTTGGQYEQYF | TGTGCCAGCAGCTTAACGACAGGGGGACAGTACGAGCAGTACTTC | TRBD1 | - | 15 | TRBJ2-7 | TRBV7-2
CASSIVTFQGVRNQPQHF | TGTGCCAGTAGTATTGTGACCTTTCAGGGGGTTCGCAATCAGCCCCAGCATTTT | TRBD1 | - | 18 | TRBJ1-5 | TRBV19
CASSMGQTGANVLTF | TGTGCCAGTAGTATGGGACAGACTGGGGCCAACGTCCTGACTTTC | TRBD1 | few | 15 | TRBJ2-6 | TRBV19
CASSPQTGKGDYEQYF | TGTGCCAGCAGTCCCCAAACGGGTAAGGGAGATTACGAGCAGTACTTC | - | - | 16 | TRBJ2-7 | TRBV27
CSAGTTSTDTQYF | TGCAGTGCGGGGACTACTAGCACAGATACGCAGTATTTT | TRBD2 | - | 13 | TRBJ2-3 | TRBV20-1
CASRPNDSGANVLTF | TGTGCCAGCAGGCCGAACGACTCTGGGGCCAACGTCCTGACTTTC | - | few | 15 | TRBJ2-6 | TRBV6-1
CASSSRGTGGVGYTF | TGTGCCAGCAGCTCCCGGGGGACAGGGGGCGTTGGCTACACCTTC | TRBD1 | few | 15 | TRBJ1-2 | TRBV28
CASSLGQGWDIQYF | TGCGCCAGCAGCTTAGGACAGGGTTGGGACATTCAGTACTTC | TRBD1 | few | 14 | TRBJ2-4 | TRBV5-1
CVSSDYSVGGRETQYF | TGTGTCAGCAGTGATTATAGTGTAGGGGGACGTGAGACCCAGTACTTC | - | - | 16 | TRBJ2-5 | TRBV25-1
CASSPTGVVFF | TGTGCCAGCAGTCCTACAGGGGTGGTGTTCTTC | TRBD1 | - | 11 | TRBJ2-1 | TRBV11-2
CASNPWVGSQGSPLHF | TGTGCCAGCAATCCCTGGGTAGGGTCACAAGGTTCACCCCTCCACTTT | - | once | 16 | TRBJ1-6 | TRBV28
CSALPLRTTEAFF | TGCAGTGCCCTACCCCTTCGAACAACTGAAGCTTTCTTT | - | - | 13 | TRBJ1-1 | TRBV20-1
CSVEDRRTATNYGYTF | TGCAGCGTTGAAGACCGGAGGACAGCTACTAACTATGGCTACACCTTC | - | - | 16 | TRBJ1-2 | TRBV29-1
CASSEMIGTGREDTQYF | TGCGCCAGCAGTGAGATGATCGGGACAGGGAGGGAAGATACGCAGTATTTT | TRBD1 | - | 17 | TRBJ2-3 | TRBV10-1
CASSHDMSVGGYTF | TGTGCCAGCAGCCACGATATGAGCGTCGGGGGCTACACCTTC | - | - | 14 | TRBJ1-2 | TRBV28
CASSQEIQAGGNTDTQYF | TGTGCCAGCAGCCAAGAAATACAAGCGGGGGGCAACACAGATACGCAGTATTTT | TRBD2 | - | 18 | TRBJ2-3 | TRBV4-2
CASSGAGEGAEKLFF | TGTGCCAGCAGTGGCGCCGGGGAGGGGGCTGAAAAACTGTTTTTT | TRBD1 | - | 15 | TRBJ1-4 | TRBV2
CASSPARGSEKLFF | TGTGCCAGCAGCCCGGCCAGGGGGAGTGAAAAACTGTTTTTT | TRBD1 | - | 14 | TRBJ1-4 | TRBV7-2
CASSDRGNAGANVLTF | TGTGCCAGCAGTGACAGGGGAAATGCTGGGGCCAACGTCCTGACTTTC | TRBD1 | once | 16 | TRBJ2-6 | TRBV7-3
CASSPGTSGGTEQFF | TGTGCCAGCAGTCCCGGGACTAGCGGGGGGACTGAGCAGTTCTTC | TRBD2 | - | 15 | TRBJ2-1 | TRBV6-2/TRBV6-3
CASTRQDLGETQYF | TGTGCCAGCACCCGACAGGATCTGGGAGAGACCCAGTACTTC | - | few | 14 | TRBJ2-5 | TRBV6-1
CSVAEAGGEQFF | TGCAGCGTTGCGGAAGCGGGGGGGGAGCAGTTCTTC | TRBD2 | - | 12 | TRBJ2-1 | TRBV29-1
CASLNRRETQYF | TGTGCCAGCCTAAACCGGCGAGAGACCCAGTACTTC | - | - | 12 | TRBJ2-5 | TRBV6-6
CASSWEILAEKNIQYF | TGTGCCAGCAGCTGGGAGATACTAGCGGAGAAAAACATTCAGTACTTC | TRBD2 | - | 16 | TRBJ2-4 | TRBV7-2
CASSYPSSEGGIEQYF | TGTGCCAGCAGTTACCCGAGTAGCGAGGGGGGAATCGAGCAGTACTTC | - | - | 16 | TRBJ2-7 | TRBV6-5
CASTQRGAAKNIQYF | TGTGCCAGCACCCAGAGGGGGGCGGCCAAAAACATTCAGTACTTC | - | few | 15 | TRBJ2-4 | TRBV12-3/TRBV12-4
CASSQDGGTYKQYF | TGCGCCAGCAGCCAAGACGGGGGGACCTACAAGCAGTACTTC | TRBD2 | - | 14 | TRBJ2-5 | TRBV4-1
CASSFRRAGANVLTF | TGTGCCAGCAGCTTTAGAAGGGCTGGGGCCAACGTCCTGACTTTC | - | - | 15 | TRBJ2-6 | TRBV7-8
CASSLVVKGRQLADTQYF | TGTGCCAGCAGCTTAGTGGTTAAAGGTCGGCAGTTGGCAGATACGCAGTATTTT | - | - | 18 | TRBJ2-3 | TRBV7-2
CASSQERSKGKNTEAFF | TGTGCCAGCAGTCAGGAAAGGTCCAAAGGGAAGAACACTGAAGCTTTCTTT | - | - | 17 | TRBJ1-1 | TRBV2
CASSQSGQGEKLFF | TGTGCCAGCAGCCAATCGGGACAGGGTGAAAAACTGTTTTTT | TRBD1 | - | 14 | TRBJ1-4 | TRBV3-1
CASSIRAFQETQYF | TGCGCCAGCAGCATAAGGGCTTTTCAAGAGACCCAGTACTTC | - | - | 14 | TRBJ2-5 | TRBV5-1
CASSQPGGAWFF | TGTGCCAGCAGCCAGCCCGGGGGGGCGTGGTTCTTC | TRBD2 | few | 12 | TRBJ2-1 | TRBV4-2
CSSASNNYGYTF | TGCAGCTCCGCCTCCAATAACTATGGCTACACCTTC | - | few | 12 | TRBJ1-2 | TRBV29-1
CASSLEGTSFDEQFF | TGTGCCAGCAGCTTAGAAGGGACTAGCTTCGATGAGCAGTTCTTC | TRBD2 | - | 15 | TRBJ2-1 | TRBV7-9
CASSPASGVYEQYF | TGTGCCAGCAGTCCCGCCTCAGGGGTCTACGAGCAGTACTTC | - | - | 14 | TRBJ2-7 | TRBV13
CGARVLTGTETQYF | TGCGGTGCTAGAGTTCTGACAGGGACAGAGACCCAGTACTTC | TRBD1 | - | 14 | TRBJ2-5 | TRBV20-1